The 28 T cell receptor beta chains reported below all come from one sample, sequenced in a study of synovial regulatory T cells in juvenile arthritis. Synovial fluid was collected with matched peripheral blood from each patient with active arthritis. The protocol was immunoSEQ multiplex PCR, while the TCRdb copy is restricted to in-frame clones and leaves out a portion. The listing contains thousands of clones. Sequencing used Treg cells from the synovium. Receptors were obtained from a donor aged 2-35 years with juvenile idiopathic arthritis.

This clone is identified as medium-sized from frequency. The V and J genes are TRBV5-4 and TRBJ2-7. CDR1 SGHNT and CDR2 YYREEE come from the germline V gene (reference sequence). The CDR3 has 13 amino acids. DNA is not on record. CDR3 loop: CASSLPGPGEQYF.

According to its frequency, this clone is medium-sized (0.01 to 0.1%). The chain carries TRBV5-1 and TRBJ1-5; as DNA is missing, the TRBD1 call by TCRdb cannot be tested. Looked up from germline, CDR1 is SGHRS and CDR2 is YFSETQ. The CDR3 has 13 residues. No nucleotide data were recorded. The chain's CDR3 is CASSLGHNQPQHF.

This clone registers medium-sized by frequency. The chain couples TRBV6-1 to TRBJ2-5. The germline CDR1 and CDR2 sequences are MNHNS and SASEGT. The length of the CDR3 is 13 residues. No DNA appears here. CDR3 sequence reads: CASGRNLQETQYF.

In terms of frequency, this clone is medium-sized (0.01 to 0.1%). The chain combines TRBV11-2 with TRBJ2-2. Germline V CDR1 and CDR2: SGHAT, FQNNGV. This CDR3 region has 15 residues. A DNA sequence was not provided. CDR3 loop: CASSGVGWDTGELFF.

This clone is labeled medium-sized based on frequency. This rearrangement joins TRBV7-2 to TRBJ1-2. Germline-derived CDR1 and CDR2 are SGHTA and FQGNSA. This CDR3 comprises 16 residues. DNA is not on record. The CDR3 protein is CASSMESSRKTYGYTF.

Its frequency marks this clone as medium-sized. The V and J genes are TRBV10-3 and TRBJ2-1; without DNA, the TCRdb call of TRBD2 cannot be checked. Germline V gives CDR1 ENHRY, CDR2 SYGVKD. The CDR3 contains 16 residues. Only the protein is available. The CDR3 loop is CAISGTSGSSYNEQFF.

This clone is medium-sized by frequency. This chain joins TRBV5-4 and TRBJ1-1; TCRdb's D gene call, TRBD1, goes unchecked for lack of DNA. Germline values: CDR1 SGHNT, CDR2 YYREEE (reference sequence). The CDR3 length is 13 residues. A DNA sequence was not provided. CDR3 amino acids: CASSLTVNTEAFF.

By frequency, this clone registers medium-sized (0.01 to 0.1%). V and J are TRBV2 and TRBJ1-5; the D call from TCRdb, TRBD1, cannot be confirmed without DNA. CDR3 length: 15 residues. The DNA is not on file. Germline V gene data show CDR1 as SNHLY and CDR2 as FYNNEI. The CDR3 region is CASSQGTGPNQPQHF.

This clone shows up as medium-sized by frequency. This chain's CDR3 is CASSLRDRVFGYTF. The chain recombines TRBV5-8 with TRBJ1-2; TCRdb's assignment of TRBD1 cannot be checked, as there is no DNA. The length of the CDR3 is 14 residues. The nucleotide record is missing. Per the germline V gene, CDR1 is SGHTS and CDR2 is YDEGEE.

Considering frequency, this clone is medium-sized. The V and J genes are TRBV19 and TRBJ2-7; TCRdb reports TRBD1, a call that lacks DNA to check it against. This CDR3 region has 13 residues. No DNA was logged. The germline CDR1 and CDR2 sequences are LNHDA and SQIVND (reference sequence). The CDR3 reads CASSSRDTYEQYF.

Frequency places this clone as medium-sized. The chain uses TRBV6-5 and TRBJ1-2; the TRBD1 assignment by TCRdb is unverifiable without DNA. CDR1 is MNHEY, CDR2 SVGAGI, per germline. CDR3 length: 15 residues. DNA is not recorded here. The CDR3 sequence is CASSRTGGANYGYTF.

This clone is identified as medium-sized from frequency. The CDR3 here is CASSPASGANVLTF. This sequence joins TRBV10-1 and TRBJ2-6. This CDR3 comprises 14 residues. No DNA is listed. Looked up from germline, CDR1 is WNHNN and CDR2 is SYGVQD (reference sequence).

According to its frequency, this clone is medium-sized. J is TRBJ2-7 and V is TRBV7-4. The CDR3 has 12 residues. The DNA is unrecorded. The germline V gene has CDR1 SGHVT and CDR2 SQSDAQ. This CDR3 reads CASSLKGGLPGF.

By frequency, this clone is medium-sized. The chain combines TRBV9 with TRBJ1-1. Germline loops: CDR1 SGDLS, CDR2 YYNGEE. The CDR3 is 14 residues long. No DNA was logged. The CDR3 loop reads CASSPHRDLLGAFF.

By frequency, this clone is medium-sized. The chain recombines TRBV5-4 with TRBJ2-3; there is no DNA to check the TCRdb D call of TRBD1. Germline V CDR1 and CDR2: SGHNT, YYREEE (reference sequence). CDR3 length: 15 residues. The record lacks a DNA sequence. This CDR3 is CASSPGGQRTDTQYF.

This clone is identified as medium-sized from frequency. The genes are TRBV5-1 and TRBJ2-5; there is no DNA to check the TCRdb D call of TRBD2. The length of the CDR3 is 18 residues. The entry carries no DNA sequence. From germline, CDR1 is SGHRS and CDR2 YFSETQ. The chain's CDR3 is CASSLVLAGVAGRKTQYF.

Judged by frequency, this clone is medium-sized (0.01 to 0.1%). This chain connects TRBV4-2 to TRBJ1-5. The CDR3 contains 13 residues. No nucleotide data were recorded. CDR1 is LGHNA and CDR2 is YNFKEQ in the germline V gene. CDR3 protein: CASSRDRDQPQHF.

According to its frequency, this clone is medium-sized (0.01 to 0.1%). V and J are TRBV6-6 and TRBJ2-1. The germline CDR1 and CDR2 sequences are MNHNY and SVGAGI (reference sequence). This CDR3 has 16 residues. No DNA is recorded. The CDR3 loop is CASRLRMVSSYNEQFF.

Frequency places this clone as medium-sized. J is TRBJ2-5 and V is TRBV5-1; absent DNA, TCRdb's TRBD1 call cannot be checked. This CDR3 has 14 residues. No DNA is given. From germline, CDR1 is SGHRS and CDR2 YFSETQ. CDR3 sequence: CASSLEGRAETQYF.

This clone registers medium-sized by frequency. The chain joins TRBV11-2 to TRBJ1-1. Germline CDR1 is SGHAT and CDR2 is FQNNGV. The length of the CDR3 is 13 residues. No DNA accompanies this entry. CDR3 region: CASSLGITAEAFF.

This clone ranks as medium-sized in terms of frequency. The chain uses TRBV2 and TRBJ1-1. The germline V gene has CDR1 SNHLY and CDR2 FYNNEI. CDR3 length equals 15 residues. No DNA is given. CDR3 amino acids: CASSEGAGRRTEAFF.

This clone is medium-sized by frequency. The chain employs TRBV30 and TRBJ1-1; TCRdb indicates TRBD1, and absent DNA this call remains unverified. Germline V lookup: CDR1 GTSNPN, CDR2 SVGIG (reference sequence). CDR3 length: 13 amino acids. The DNA sequence is not available. The CDR3 sequence: CAWSVMGQTEAFF.

This clone shows up as medium-sized by frequency. CDR3 loop: CATIQSNQPQHF. V gene TRBV6-1 combines with J gene TRBJ1-5; the TCRdb D gene call, TRBD1, has no DNA to confirm it. CDR3 size: 12 residues. DNA for this receptor is not on file. Per the germline V gene, CDR1 is MNHNS and CDR2 is SASEGT.

By frequency, this clone registers medium-sized. This rearrangement joins TRBV7-6 to TRBJ1-2; absent DNA, TCRdb's TRBD1 call cannot be checked. The CDR3 consists of 13 residues. DNA for this receptor is not on file. Germline V gene sequence: CDR1 SGHVS, CDR2 FNYEAQ. The CDR3 loop is CASSLTGGDGYTF.

This clone is deemed medium-sized by its frequency. The J gene is TRBJ1-2, the V gene TRBV4-1. The CDR3 totals 15 residues. This entry has no DNA. CDR1 is MGHRA, CDR2 YSYEKL, per germline. The CDR3 loop is CASSQVRGPVYGYTF.

Frequency places this clone as medium-sized (0.01 to 0.1%). The chain couples TRBV7-2 to TRBJ1-2; with no DNA, the TCRdb D assignment of TRBD1 cannot be verified. The CDR3 runs to 13 residues. No DNA has been recorded. In germline, CDR1 is SGHTA, CDR2 FQGNSA. CDR3 in amino acids: CASSPQGNYGYTF.

This clone is deemed medium-sized by its frequency. The V gene is TRBV5-1, the J gene TRBJ1-1; TCRdb indicates TRBD1, and absent DNA this call remains unverified. The CDR3 extends over 13 amino acids. DNA is not on record. Germline V lookup: CDR1 SGHRS, CDR2 YFSETQ. CDR3 in amino acids: CASSLDSLPDPFF.

This clone is identified as medium-sized from frequency. The rearrangement links TRBV6-1 to TRBJ2-3; TCRdb proposes TRBD2, but this gene call is untestable without DNA. CDR3 size: 16 residues. DNA is not on record. Germline-derived CDR1 and CDR2 are MNHNS and SASEGT. The CDR3 here is CASSAGLASRGGTQYF.